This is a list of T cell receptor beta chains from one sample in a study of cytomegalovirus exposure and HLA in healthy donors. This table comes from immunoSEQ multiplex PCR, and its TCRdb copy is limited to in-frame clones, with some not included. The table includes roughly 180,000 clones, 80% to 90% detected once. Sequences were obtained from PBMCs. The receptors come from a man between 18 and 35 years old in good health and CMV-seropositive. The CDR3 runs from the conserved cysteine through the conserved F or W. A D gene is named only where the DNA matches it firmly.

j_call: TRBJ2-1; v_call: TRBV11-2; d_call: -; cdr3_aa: CASSLDRGSLTTYNEQFF; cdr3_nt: TGTGCCAGCAGCTTAGATCGAGGCAGCCTAACAACCTACAATGAGCAGTTCTTC
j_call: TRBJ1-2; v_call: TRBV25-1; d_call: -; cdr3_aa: CASSEYAQTGIYGYTF; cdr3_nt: TGTGCCAGCAGTGAATATGCCCAGACAGGCATCTATGGCTACACCTTC
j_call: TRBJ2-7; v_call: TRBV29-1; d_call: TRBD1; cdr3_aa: CSVGFTGTGGDEQYF; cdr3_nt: TGCAGCGTTGGTTTCACCGGGACAGGGGGTGACGAGCAGTACTTC
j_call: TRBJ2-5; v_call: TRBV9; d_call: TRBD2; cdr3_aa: CASSVGFSGGAQETQYF; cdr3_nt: TGTGCCAGCAGCGTAGGTTTCAGCGGGGGGGCCCAAGAGACCCAGTACTTC
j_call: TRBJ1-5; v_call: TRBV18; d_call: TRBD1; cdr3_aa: CASSPNRGPNQPQHF; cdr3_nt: TGTGCCAGCTCACCGAACAGGGGGCCCAATCAGCCCCAGCATTTT
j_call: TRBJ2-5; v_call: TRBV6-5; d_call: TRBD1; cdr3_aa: CASRTGRGGETQYF; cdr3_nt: TGTGCCAGCCGGACAGGGCGGGGTGGAGAGACCCAGTACTTC
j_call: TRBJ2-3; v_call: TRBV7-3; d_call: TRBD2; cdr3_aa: CASSLAGLVMGDTQYF; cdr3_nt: TGTGCCAGCAGCTTAGCGGGACTAGTAATGGGAGATACGCAGTATTTT
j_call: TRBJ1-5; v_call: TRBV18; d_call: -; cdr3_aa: CASSPPGGRNQPQHF; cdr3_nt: TGTGCCAGCTCACCGCCGGGGGGACGCAATCAGCCCCAGCATTTT
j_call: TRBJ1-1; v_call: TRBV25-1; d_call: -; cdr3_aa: CASSEYSSGLAEAFF; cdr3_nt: TGTGCCAGCAGTGAATATAGTTCCGGGTTGGCTGAAGCTTTCTTT
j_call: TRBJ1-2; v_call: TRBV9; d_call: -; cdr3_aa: CASSPAGTNYGYTF; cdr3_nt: TGTGCCAGCAGCCCGGCCGGGACAAACTATGGCTACACCTTC